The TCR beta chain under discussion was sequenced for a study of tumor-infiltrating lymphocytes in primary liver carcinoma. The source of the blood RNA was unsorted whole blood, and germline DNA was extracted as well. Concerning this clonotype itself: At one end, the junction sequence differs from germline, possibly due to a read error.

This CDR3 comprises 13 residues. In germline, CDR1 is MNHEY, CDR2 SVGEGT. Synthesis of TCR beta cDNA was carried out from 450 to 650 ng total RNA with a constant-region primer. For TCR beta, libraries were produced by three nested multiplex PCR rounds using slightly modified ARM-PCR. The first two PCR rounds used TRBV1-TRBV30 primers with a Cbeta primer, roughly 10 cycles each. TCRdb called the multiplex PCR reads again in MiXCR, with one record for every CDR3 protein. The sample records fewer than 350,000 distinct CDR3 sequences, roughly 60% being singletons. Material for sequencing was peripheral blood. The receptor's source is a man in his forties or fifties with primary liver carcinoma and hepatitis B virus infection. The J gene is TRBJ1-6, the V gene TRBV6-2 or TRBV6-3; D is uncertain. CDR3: CVSHDELDSPLHF. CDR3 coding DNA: TGTGTCAGCCATGACGAGTTGGATTCACCCCTCCACTTT.